One sample yielded the 30 T cell receptor beta chains listed below, sequenced in a study of T-cell reconstitution after alpha-beta-depleted transplantation in children. The TCRbeta library was prepared with unique molecular identifiers. Using its own MiXCR run on the PCR reads, TCRdb lists one record per CDR3 protein. The data show a few hundred thousand distinct CDR3 sequences, approximately 10% seen once. The material was PBMCs from the stem cell graft donor, obtained from the stem cell graft. These receptors were obtained from a human donor who donated a stem cell graft to a child with acute lymphoblastic leukemia.

Many counts were recorded for this clonotype. The J gene is TRBJ1-6, the V gene TRBV12-3 or TRBV12-4, with 7 nucleotides matching TRBD1. The CDR3 has 14 residues. V trimming: 7 bases; J trimming: 7 bases; junction bases outside the gene matches: 7. The CDR3 is CASTLGQANSPLHF. In DNA form, the CDR3 reads TGTGCCAGCACCTTAGGACAGGCCAATTCACCCCTCCACTTT.

Comment on this clonotype: Just one base apart from a much larger clone, this may be a read error. V is TRBV27 and J is TRBJ2-1; D unclear. CDR3 length equals 13 residues. Germline V gene lookup returns CDR1 MNHEY and CDR2 SMNVEV (reference sequence). CDR3 loop: CAISLVSYNEQFF. The CDR3 nucleotides are TGTGCCATCAGTTTGGTCAGCTACAATGAGCAGTTCTTC.

This clonotype was observed a few times. The genes are TRBV27 and TRBJ2-1; D gene uncertain. This CDR3 is built from 13 residues. Per the germline V gene, CDR1 is MNHEY and CDR2 is SMNVEV (reference sequence). Trimming took off 5 bases at V and 6 bases at J, with 11 bases between the two ends. CDR3: CASSPRTGNEQFF. DNA for the CDR3: TGTGCCAGCAGTCCGCGGACCGGCAATGAGCAGTTCTTC.

This clonotype occurred a few times. An end of the junction does not agree with germline; a read error may underlie this. The rearrangement joins TRBV25-1 to TRBJ2-7; D unclear. The CDR3 has 12 residues. The V gene's germline CDR1 is MGHDK and CDR2 SYGVNS. CDR3 protein: CVSRGSSYEQYF. Here the CDR3 DNA reads TGTGTCAGCCGCGGCAGCTCCTACGAGCAGTACTTC.

The sample holds many counts of this clonotype. The J gene is TRBJ2-3, the V gene TRBV7-9, with D perhaps matching TRBD1 (5 bases). Deletions cut 2 bases from V and 1 base from J, with 10 bases between. The germline V gene encodes CDR1 SEHNR and CDR2 FQNEAQ (reference sequence). There are 15 residues in the CDR3. The CDR3 coding sequence is TGTGCCAGCAGCTTATGGGGCAGAGGCACAGATACGCAGTATTTT. It codes for CASSLWGRGTDTQYF.

Many counts were recorded for this clonotype. The chain has TRBV10-3 and TRBJ2-1; D perhaps matches TRBD2 (6 bases). The germline V and J ends were trimmed by 11 bases and 10 bases, with 12 bases remaining between them. Germline lookup yields CDR1 ENHRY and CDR2 SYGVKD. The length of the CDR3 is 10 residues. CDR3 region: CARWGGEQFF. CDR3 DNA: TGTGCCCGCTGGGGAGGCGAGCAGTTCTTC.

This clonotype was recorded a few times. As DNA, the CDR3 is TGTGCCACCAGTGACTATAGACAGGTGCAGTTCTTC. It encodes CATSDYRQVQFF. The gene calls are TRBV24-1 and TRBJ2-1; the D gene is possibly TRBD1 (6 bases). Germline V CDR1 and CDR2: KGHDR, SFDVKD. The CDR3 sequence is 12 residues long. V was trimmed by 4 bases and J by 12 bases, leaving 12 bases between them.

The V gene is TRBV5-6, the J gene TRBJ2-3; 9 nucleotides match TRBD2. The CDR3 has 16 residues. J was trimmed by 2 bases and V by 4 bases; bases with no gene match: 8. Germline assignment: CDR1 SGHDT and CDR2 YYEEEE. The CDR3: CASSPPRLAATDTQYF. In DNA form, the CDR3 reads TGTGCCAGCAGCCCTCCCCGACTAGCGGCCACAGATACGCAGTATTTT. Full variable domain (outside the CDR3, taken from reference TRBV5-6 and TRBJ2-3): DAGVTQSPTHLIKTRGQQVTLRCSPKSGHDTVSWYQQALGQGPQFIFQYYEEEERQRGNFPDRFSGHQFPNYSSELNVNALLLGDSALYLCASSPPRLAATDTQYFGPGTRLTVL.

The sample holds a few counts of this clonotype. The gene calls are TRBV6-2 or TRBV6-3 and TRBJ2-1, with a possible D match to TRBD2 (5 bases). Trimming pared 0 bases from V and 7 bases from J, leaving 10 bases between. The CDR3 covers 14 residues. The germline gives CDR1 MNHEY, CDR2 SVGEGT. CDR3 protein: CASSYSGLRNEQFF. CDR3 coding DNA: TGTGCCAGCAGTTACTCAGGACTGAGAAATGAGCAGTTCTTC.

This clonotype was counted between two and nine times. The V call is TRBV3-1, the J call TRBJ2-4, with 8 bases fitting TRBD1. The CDR3 extends over 17 amino acids. The J segment lost 0 bases and the V segment lost 4 bases, leaving 8 bases of the junction unmatched. Looked up from germline, CDR1 is LGHDT and CDR2 is YNNKEL (reference sequence). CDR3 in DNA: TGTGCCAGCAGCCTGGGGACAGGAGATATAGCCAAAAACATTCAGTACTTC. Its protein is CASSLGTGDIAKNIQYF.

The CDR3 DNA reads TGTGCCAGCAGCGAAAACCGGGGGCACTCGTCTGAGCAGTTCTTC. It codes for CASSENRGHSSEQFF. The chain combines TRBV11-2 with TRBJ2-1; D is perhaps TRBD1 or TRBD2 (6 bases each). Germline V gene data show CDR1 as SGHAT and CDR2 as FQNNGV. The CDR3 spans 15 residues. Trimming left V 5 bases short and J 9 bases short, with 20 bases between.

The chain has TRBV7-9 and TRBJ2-2; 9 positions match TRBD1. CDR3 length: 17 amino acids. V was clipped by 5 bases and J by 5 bases; unmatched bases: 12. Per the germline V gene, CDR1 is SEHNR and CDR2 is FQNEAQ (reference sequence). Here the CDR3 reads CASSLSTGGAHTGELFF. The DNA for the CDR3 is TGTGCCAGCAGCCTCTCCACAGGGGGCGCACATACCGGGGAGCTGTTTTTT.

This clonotype occurred a few times. The chain links TRBV3-1 to TRBJ2-1; D is possibly TRBD1 (6 bases). The V end lost 0 bases, the J end lost 5 bases, and 11 bases lay between the germline ends. CDR1 is LGHDT, CDR2 YNNKEL, per germline (reference sequence). The CDR3 consists of 15 residues. CDR3 loop: CASSQDQGSDNEQFF. The CDR3 DNA reads TGTGCCAGCAGCCAAGATCAGGGGTCCGACAATGAGCAGTTCTTC.

The chain joins TRBV15 to TRBJ2-7; tentative D call: TRBD2 (6 bases). This CDR3 spans 14 amino acids. Germline CDR1 and CDR2: LNHNV and YYDKDF (reference sequence). Trimming stripped 2 bases from V and 0 bases from J, with 8 bases between. The CDR3 spells CATSRTGGSYEQYF. The CDR3 coding sequence is TGTGCCACCAGCAGAACCGGGGGCTCCTACGAGCAGTACTTC.

Only a few counts were recorded for this clonotype. V usage is TRBV5-6 and J usage is TRBJ1-2, with TRBD1 as a possible D gene (6 bases). The V gene lost 1 base and the J gene lost 7 bases, with 17 bases spanning the gap. This CDR3 region has 15 residues. The germline CDR1 and CDR2 sequences are SGHDT and YYEEEE. CDR3 amino acids: CASSLFGGRMGGYTF. CDR3 nucleotide sequence: TGTGCCAGCAGCTTGTTCGGGGGGCGAATGGGTGGCTACACCTTC.

The V gene is TRBV9, the J gene TRBJ2-5; TRBD1 or TRBD2 may be the D gene (7 bases each). Germline values: CDR1 SGDLS, CDR2 YYNGEE. The CDR3 loop spans 15 amino acids. V lost 4 bases, J lost 5 bases, and 18 bases lay in between. The CDR3 coding sequence is TGTGCCAGCAGCCCTTGGGGAGGGGGCTCGGAGACCCAGTACTTC. Protein sequence: CASSPWGGGSETQYF.

The genes are TRBV28 and TRBJ2-6, with TRBD1 identical over 9 bases. Germline values: CDR1 MDHEN, CDR2 SYDVKM. V gave up 7 bases and J gave up 0 bases; unmatched junction bases: 4. The CDR3 is 16 amino acids. This chain's CDR3 is CASNGQGISGANVLTF. The CDR3 DNA sequence: TGTGCCAGCAACGGACAGGGGATCTCTGGGGCCAACGTCCTGACTTTC.

This clonotype was seen only once. This chain connects TRBV28 to TRBJ2-2, with D possibly TRBD1 on 5 matching bases. CDR3 length: 16 amino acids. V was pared by 3 bases and J by 6 bases, with 17 bases between. Germline V gene data show CDR1 as MDHEN and CDR2 as SYDVKM. In nucleotides, the CDR3 is TGTGCCAGCAGTTTTATTGAGGCCCAAGGGGCCGGGGAGCTGTTTTTT. Translation: CASSFIEAQGAGELFF.

The CDR3 reads CASSLDGQNTEAFF. For the CDR3, the DNA is TGTGCCAGCAGCTTAGATGGACAGAACACTGAAGCTTTCTTT. This chain links TRBV7-2 with TRBJ1-1; D is perhaps TRBD1 (5 bases). Germline CDR1 is SGHTA and CDR2 is FQGNSA. CDR3 size: 14 residues. The V end lost 1 base, the J end lost 1 base, and 7 bases lay between the germline ends.

The table lists this clonotype with many counts. V gene TRBV28 combines with J gene TRBJ2-3, with D perhaps TRBD1 (6 bases). The CDR3 has 12 residues. CDR1 is MDHEN and CDR2 is SYDVKM in the germline V gene. Trimming took 4 bases from V and 8 from J, leaving 10 bases between them. The CDR3 DNA is TGTGCCAGCAGTTACCCACAGGGTACGCAGTATTTT. Its protein is CASSYPQGTQYF.

V is TRBV7-8 and J is TRBJ1-2; TRBD1 agrees at 8 bases. The CDR3 has 15 residues. Germline-derived CDR1 and CDR2 are SGHVS and FQNEAQ. The junction had 10 bases not matched to a gene; V was cut back by 5 bases and J by 5 bases. The DNA for the CDR3 is TGTGCCAGCAGCGTTCCGGGACAGGTAATGTATGGCTACACCTTC. Its protein product is CASSVPGQVMYGYTF. The entire variable domain, with the rest obtained from reference TRBV7-8 and TRBJ1-2, is as follows: GAGVSQSPRYKVAKRGQDVALRCDPISGHVSLFWYQQALGQGPEFLTYFQNEAQLDKSGLPSDRFFAERPEGSVSTLKIQRTQQEDSAVYLCASSVPGQVMYGYTFGSGTRLTVV.

This clonotype was seen only a few times. This chain joins TRBV7-8 and TRBJ2-5; 10 nucleotides align to TRBD2. Per the germline V gene, CDR1 is SGHVS and CDR2 is FQNEAQ. The CDR3 loop spans 17 amino acids. J was trimmed by 4 bases and V by 1 base; bases with no gene match: 9. CDR3 sequence: CASSLVGLAGAGETQYF. CDR3 nucleotides: TGTGCCAGCAGCTTAGTAGGCCTAGCGGGAGCGGGAGAGACCCAGTACTTC. Combining the CDR3 with reference TRBV7-8 and TRBJ2-5 gives the whole variable domain GAGVSQSPRYKVAKRGQDVALRCDPISGHVSLFWYQQALGQGPEFLTYFQNEAQLDKSGLPSDRFFAERPEGSVSTLKIQRTQQEDSAVYLCASSLVGLAGAGETQYFGPGTRLLVL.

This clonotype was counted many times. The genes are TRBV18 and TRBJ2-1; D might be TRBD2 (5 bases). V lost 0 bases and J 7 bases, leaving 16 bases between the germline ends. The CDR3 spans 16 residues. From germline, CDR1 is KGHSH and CDR2 LQKENI. The CDR3 bases are TGTGCCAGCTCACCACCAGCGGCAGGAGGAGAAAATGAGCAGTTCTTC. Encoded protein: CASSPPAAGGENEQFF.

This chain joins TRBV20-1 and TRBJ2-7; 8 bases map to TRBD2. CDR1 DFQATT and CDR2 SNEGSKA come from the germline V gene (reference sequence). The CDR3 length is 13 residues. V was pared by 3 bases and J by 6 bases, with 7 bases of the junction left unmatched. The CDR3 nucleotides are TGCAGTGCTAGGATGCGGGAGGTTGGCGAGCAGTACTTC. Its protein is CSARMREVGEQYF.

V gene TRBV7-9 combines with J gene TRBJ2-1; tentatively, D is TRBD2 (6 bases). The CDR3 runs to 15 residues. CDR1 and CDR2 from the germline V gene are SEHNR and FQNEAQ (reference sequence). The V gene lost 1 base and the J gene lost 2 bases, with 9 bases spanning the gap. The CDR3 protein is CASSLGAGTYNEQFF. As DNA, the CDR3 is TGTGCCAGCAGCTTAGGGGCGGGAACCTACAATGAGCAGTTCTTC.

The chain couples TRBV12-3 or TRBV12-4 to TRBJ2-3; D gene unclear. The CDR3 sequence is 13 residues long. The V and J ends lost 8 bases and 1 base respectively, with 10 bases between them. CDR3 protein: CASRETGTDTQYF. The CDR3, as DNA: TGTGCCAGCCGTGAGACGGGCACAGATACGCAGTATTTT.

This clonotype was seen only once. J is TRBJ2-3 and V is TRBV6-1, with D uncertain. The germline V and J ends were trimmed by 5 bases and 6 bases, with 12 bases remaining between them. The CDR3 totals 13 residues. CDR1 is MNHNS, CDR2 SASEGT, per germline. The CDR3 DNA is TGTGCCAGCAGTCTATTGGTGGACGATACGCAGTATTTT. It is translated as CASSLLVDDTQYF.

Many counts were recorded for this clonotype. V usage is TRBV9 and J usage is TRBJ1-1, with D perhaps TRBD1 (5 bases). Germline CDR1 SGDLS, CDR2 YYNGEE. This CDR3 comprises 14 residues. Trimming stripped 0 bases from V and 10 bases from J, with 16 bases between. CDR3 residues: CASSVATRGGRAFF. The CDR3 nucleotides are TGTGCCAGCAGCGTAGCTACCCGGGGCGGGAGAGCTTTCTTT.

The sample holds a few counts of this clonotype. The gene calls are TRBV27 and TRBJ1-2; 7 bases line up with TRBD1. The CDR3 extends over 15 amino acids. Germline V gene sequence: CDR1 MNHEY, CDR2 SMNVEV (reference sequence). J gave up 2 bases and V 2 bases, and 5 bases lay outside the gene matches. The DNA of the CDR3 is TGTGCCAGCAGTTTAACCGGGACAGCAAACTATGGCTACACCTTC. Residues: CASSLTGTANYGYTF.

V is TRBV3-1 and J is TRBJ2-1; 7 nucleotides line up with TRBD2. Trimming removed 2 bases from V and 1 base from J; junction bases left unmatched: 2. The V gene's germline CDR1 is LGHDT and CDR2 YNNKEL (reference sequence). CDR3 length equals 15 residues. In DNA, the CDR3 is TGTGCCAGCAGCCAACAAGCGGGATCCTACAATGAGCAGTTCTTC. Translating it yields CASSQQAGSYNEQFF.